This T cell receptor beta chain was recovered during a study of T cells after yellow fever vaccination (dated by TCRdb to about 2019). Concerning the study at large: Libraries from fractions with low cell numbers were prepared with the SMART-Seq v4 Ultra Low Input RNA kit. Bulk TCR alpha and beta repertoires were sequenced longitudinally to track T-cell clones before and after primary and booster YFV17D yellow fever vaccination. Two healthy male donors, one aged 18 to 30 and one aged 30 to 40 years, were included in the cohort. Blood was collected at multiple timepoints before and after primary and secondary immunization, and bulk PBMC replicates and cell subsets were isolated.

Points the paper makes about the study in general: Computational filtering was required because FACS-sorted repertoires could contain abundant contaminating clonotypes from the bulk population. A small share of clonotypes occurred in both CD4 and CD8 compartments, likely arising from convergent recombination. The secondary T-cell response was found to be weaker but faster than the primary response, with a peak reached on day 5 rather than on day 15. Only a couple of donors were included in the study, so the extent to which the findings can be generalized is limited. After the booster, most clones that had expanded after primary vaccination were detected again (around 96% of CD4 and about 88% of CD8), suggesting broad maintenance of memory.

At least ten counts were recorded for this clonotype. No antigen is known for it. Base qualities are not at hand, and no much larger clone is one base apart. TCR cDNA was synthesized by 5'RACE template switching, through which a universal primer site and unique molecular identifiers were introduced. Priming of cDNA synthesis was performed from both the TCR alpha and TCR beta constant segments. Two PCR steps were used to amplify libraries, with sample barcodes and sequencing adapters being added in the second step. Libraries were sequenced on Illumina HiSeq 2500 (2x100 bp) or NovaSeq (2x150 bp). The authors' pipeline ran thus. Demultiplexing of reads and collapsing into UMI consensus sequences were performed with MIGEC, and V(D)J alignment was carried out with MiXCR. Vaccine-responding clonotypes were defined with edgeR using replicate PBMC samples, requiring FDR below 0.01 and a log2 fold change above 5 up to day 15. Each bulk clonotype received a CD4 or CD8 identity based on whether the sequenced CD4 or CD8 repertoire contained that clonotype at higher abundance. In-frame beta chains were kept once TCRdb had trimmed the public reads at Q25 with fastp and called clones with MiXCR. Entries that share a CDR3 protein sequence are merged under the most common genes and DNA. These V and J calls are TCRdb output, not the study's own analysis. For this sample there are 300,000 or so distinct CDR3 sequences; around 6.8% appear just once. The ten top clones hold 15% to 20% of the sample.

Sample treatment or condition, as interpreted from the label and publication: live attenuated yellow fever vaccine strain. Two biological replicates of bulk PBMCs were collected at each blood-draw timepoint. A standard Ficoll-Paque protocol was used to isolate PBMCs from peripheral blood. RNA was extracted with TriZol from bulk PBMCs, CD4 and CD8 fractions, and dextramer-positive and dextramer-negative fractions. This receptor was identified in a man between 18 and 35 years old who received the YFV17D yellow fever vaccine. The sample in question was PBMCs, obtained roughly 45 days after the first yellow fever vaccination.

The nucleotide sequence is given as TGTGCCAGCAGCCAGCGGGGGGGCCAGGGGCGGGAGACCCAGTACTTC. The encoded protein is CASSQRGGQGRETQYF. The V and J segments used are TRBV3-1 and TRBJ2-5, with TRBD2 identical over 9 junction bases. Here V drops 3 bases and J drops 5 bases, and the junction holds 10 bases not matched to any gene. Including the terminal cysteine and phenylalanine, the CDR3 comprises 16 residues. Only the CDR3 portion is preserved as DNA: 48 bases, with reading frame beginning at the first base. Sequences LGHDT (CDR1) and YNNKEL (CDR2) are obtained from the germline V gene (reference sequence).